The next 6 T cell receptor beta chains were all read from a single sample in a study of kidney transplant recipient with SARS-CoV-2 infection. Each CDR3 protein is one row after TCRdb ran MiXCR on the reads. The repertoire holds roughly 230,000 distinct CDR3 sequences, with 29% as singletons. The sequencing used a blood sample, collected at baseline and on roughly day 110 from a kidney transplant recipient. These receptors were collected from a male patient in his thirties who had COVID-19 and was a kidney transplant recipient. Some T cells may arise from the graft donor.

The rearrangement joins TRBV6-8 to TRBJ1-2, with unresolved D. The length of the CDR3 is 17 residues. V was pared by 5 bases and J by 7 bases, with 26 bases between. Germline V CDR1 and CDR2: MNHGY, SAAAGT. The CDR3 sequence is CASSRSRRSRKTCGYTF. The CDR3 coding sequence is TGTGCCAGCAGTAGGTCCCGACGCTCTAGAAAGACCTGTGGCTACACCTTC.

As to this clonotype: With a much larger clone just one base away, this may be a read error. This chain connects TRBV5-1 to TRBJ2-1; 8 nucleotides align to TRBD2. In germline, CDR1 is SGHRS, CDR2 YFSETQ. V lost 7 bases, J lost 4 bases, and 7 bases stayed unmatched. The CDR3 runs to 14 residues. The CDR3, as DNA: TGCGCCAGCCAGACTAGCGAAAGATACAATGAGCAGTTCTTC. Its translation: CASQTSERYNEQFF.

This clonotype came up many times. The rearrangement links TRBV27 to TRBJ2-7; D not resolved. V lost 3 bases and J lost 6, with 12 bases in between. This CDR3 contains 13 residues. Germline V gene lookup returns CDR1 MNHEY and CDR2 SMNVEV (reference sequence). Here the CDR3 reads CASSFEASGEQYF. CDR3 in DNA: TGTGCCAGCAGTTTTGAGGCCTCGGGCGAGCAGTACTTC.

Ten or more counts support this clonotype. The rearrangement uses TRBV28 and TRBJ1-2; 10 bases align to TRBD1. Germline assignment: CDR1 MDHEN and CDR2 SYDVKM. This CDR3 contains 14 residues. V trimming: 3 bases; J trimming: 7 bases; junction bases outside the gene matches: 5. The CDR3 is CASSLTGGGGGYTF. CDR3 bases: TGTGCCAGCAGTTTGACAGGGGGCGGGGGTGGCTACACCTTC.

Ten or more counts support this clonotype. The chain carries TRBV12-3 or TRBV12-4 and TRBJ1-6; D gene uncertain. The ends were cut back, 4 bases at V and 10 bases at J, with 8 bases in the middle. This CDR3 has 12 amino acids. CDR3 region: CASSWVESPLHF. Written as DNA, the CDR3 is TGTGCCAGCAGTTGGGTCGAATCACCCCTCCACTTT.

In the case of this clonotype: It may be a read error: a sequence one base away is much more abundant. V and J are TRBV7-9 and TRBJ2-1; 8 bases agree with TRBD2. The CDR3 contains 15 residues. The germline V gene encodes CDR1 SEHNR and CDR2 FQNEAQ (reference sequence). In DNA form, the CDR3 reads TGTGCCGGCAGCTTGGTAGCGGGGATCTACAATGAGCAGTTCTTC. It translates to CAGSLVAGIYNEQFF.